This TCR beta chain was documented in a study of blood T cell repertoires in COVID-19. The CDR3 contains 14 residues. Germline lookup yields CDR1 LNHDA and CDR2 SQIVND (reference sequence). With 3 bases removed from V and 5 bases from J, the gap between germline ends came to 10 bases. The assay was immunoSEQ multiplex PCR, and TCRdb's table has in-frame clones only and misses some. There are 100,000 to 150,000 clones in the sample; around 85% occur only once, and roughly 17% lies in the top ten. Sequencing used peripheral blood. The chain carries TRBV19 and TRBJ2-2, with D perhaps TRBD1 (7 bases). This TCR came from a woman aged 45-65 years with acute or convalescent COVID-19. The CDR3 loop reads CASSISGGTGELFF. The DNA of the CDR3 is TGTGCCAGTAGTATTTCAGGGGGGACCGGGGAGCTGTTTTTT.